This T cell receptor beta chain came from a study of graft-versus-host responses after intestinal transplantation (dated by TCRdb to 2020 to 2022). General notes on the study: The transplants that recipients received were multivisceral, liver-intestinal, or isolated intestinal. Graft-versus-host and host-versus-graft alloreactive T cell clones were tracked in the graft, circulation and bone marrow after intestinal transplantation using bulk TCR-beta CDR3 sequencing. Rather than going through the commercial service, samples from three later patients were sequenced in-house on an Illumina MiSeq and processed with MiXCR. Anti-thymocyte globulin induction was given to all recipients, followed by maintenance tacrolimus and steroids for 3 to 4 years. A peak of at least 4% donor T cells among recipient peripheral blood mononuclear cells was the definition used for donor T cell macrochimerism. A cohort of about 26 intestinal transplant recipients, including one retransplant, was enrolled, and a few patients lacking pretransplant specimens were excluded. To identify alloreactive clones, pre-transplant mixed lymphocyte reaction products were sequenced and then compared with unstimulated pre-transplant donor and recipient T cells. Results and caveats for the whole study, not just this receptor: In patients with donor T cell macrochimerism, the allografts had high GvH to HvG T cell clonal ratios. GvH clones turned up in recipient bone marrow, with some appearing earlier in ileal mucosa or blood, a pattern consistent with an intestinal mucosal origin. The relatively low number and heterogeneity of intestinal transplant patients limited the conclusions. Peak levels of circulating GvH clones were associated with declines in HvG clones early after transplant.

In the first month after transplant, blood samples were collected up to 4 times, and after that at least monthly when available. Regarding this clone: The specificity of this receptor is unknown. No much larger clonotype is one base removed from it; base qualities were not supplied.

The receptor library was made with the immunoSEQ multiplex PCR assay. High-throughput TCR-beta CDR3 sequencing of genomic DNA from most patients was performed by Adaptive Biotechnologies. The study's own analysis went as follows. Adaptive's ImmunoSEQ software supplied the TCR sequencing data for more than 15 patients, while MiXCR and VDJtools were used to process a few other patients. CDR3 nucleotide sequences shared between donor and recipient were removed because their origin could not be assigned. Alloreactive clones required at least 2-fold expansion over unstimulated cells and minimum CFSE-low frequency of 0.002% (template counts) or 0.001% (read counts). Clones detected in sequenced pre-transplant spleen, lymph node, or MLR CFSE-low populations of the donor or recipient were defined as mappable. The cumulative frequency of alloreactive clones was calculated as a percentage of all sequences, weighted by copy number. The table was pulled from immuneACCESS by TCRdb, which kept in-frame rearrangements only. Such tables lose some clones; where checked, under half of the loss comes from unresolved V genes, and the rest has no known cause. From that table come the V and J calls and clone size; the DNA was used to work out D and trimming. This sample has about 97,000 clones in its table, and around 90% of those were observed once. The ten largest account for roughly 16% of the sample.

The germline V gene (reference sequence) gives CDR1 as LNHDA and CDR2 as SQIVND. The CDR3, cysteine through phenylalanine, is 14 amino acids long. CDR3 DNA only is kept here, 42 bases in frame from base 1. V and J lose 6 bases and 3 bases, and a span of 12 bases separates them. The clonotype originates from a human patient who received an intestinal transplant, so some T cells may come from the graft donor. The chain joins TRBV19 to TRBJ1-5; the D gene is perhaps TRBD1, on 5 matching bases. The input for sequencing was PBMCs, taken about 440 days after intestinal transplant. The encoded CDR3 is CASRTRQNNQPQHF. At the DNA level, the sequence is TGTGCCAGTAGAACTCGACAGAACAATCAGCCCCAGCATTTT. Where the CDR3 stops, the reference TRBV19 and TRBJ1-5 genes take over; the full variable domain is DGGITQSPKYLFRKEGQNVTLSCEQNLNHDAMYWYRQDPGQGLRLIYYSQIVNDFQKGDIAEGYSVSREKKESFPLTVTSAQKNPTAFYLCASRTRQNNQPQHFGDGTRLSIL.